This entry features one T cell receptor (beta chain) sequence. Its target is not known. The record originates from a study of T cells in narcolepsy. Looking at the study overall: Enrolled donors included narcolepsy type 1 or type 2 patients and healthy controls.

The study, taken as a whole, reports: No autoreactive T cell clone sequences appeared in some memory CD4+ repertoires. Autoreactive clonotypes reportedly recurred in blood of same and different patients, not controls. Comparing one patient's CSF and blood CD4+ clonotypes highlighted HCRT- and TRIB2-specific autoreactive clonotypes.

Clones were sequenced by immunoSEQ multiplex PCR, and TCRdb holds only the in-frame ones, with some missing. The data hold some 30,000 clones, with more than 75% observed a single time. CDR3 length equals 11 residues. The J segment lost 11 bases and the V segment lost 3 bases, leaving 1 base of the junction unmatched. Germline loops: CDR1 MDHEN, CDR2 SYDVKM. Material for sequencing was CD45RA- memory CD4+ T cells from PBMCs. V is TRBV28 and J is TRBJ2-5; 9 bases fit TRBD2. This TCR was recovered from a human donor with narcolepsy. CDR3 sequence (DNA): TGTGCCAGCAGTTTCGCGGGGGGGCAGTACTTC. This codes for CASSFAGGQYF. Supplemented by reference TRBV28 and TRBJ2-5, the full variable domain reads DVKVTQSSRYLVKRTGEKVFLECVQDMDHENMFWYRQDPGLGLRLIYFSYDVKMKEKGDIPEGYSVSREKKERFSLILESASTNQTSMYLCASSFAGGQYFGPGTRLLVL.